The clone carrying this T cell receptor beta chain has at least ten counts. TCRdb recomputed calls from the 5' RACE reads with MiXCR, one row per CDR3 protein. Among a few hundred thousand distinct CDR3 sequences listed, around 6.7% were seen once. This entry belongs to a study of T cells after yellow fever vaccination. The CDR3 sequence is 13 residues long. With V trimmed by 6 bases and J by 4 bases, 6 bases remained unmatched. Germline V lookup: CDR1 MDHEN, CDR2 SYDVKM. This sequence was found in a man aged 25-40 years who received the YFV17D yellow fever vaccine. The sequencing here drew on CD4+ T cells sorted from PBMCs, taken on the day of the yellow fever booster vaccination. The chain uses TRBV28 and TRBJ2-7; 7 bases are shared with TRBD1. CDR3 amino acids: CASSRQGRYEQYF. For the CDR3, the DNA is TGTGCCAGCAGCCGACAGGGCCGTTACGAGCAGTACTTC.